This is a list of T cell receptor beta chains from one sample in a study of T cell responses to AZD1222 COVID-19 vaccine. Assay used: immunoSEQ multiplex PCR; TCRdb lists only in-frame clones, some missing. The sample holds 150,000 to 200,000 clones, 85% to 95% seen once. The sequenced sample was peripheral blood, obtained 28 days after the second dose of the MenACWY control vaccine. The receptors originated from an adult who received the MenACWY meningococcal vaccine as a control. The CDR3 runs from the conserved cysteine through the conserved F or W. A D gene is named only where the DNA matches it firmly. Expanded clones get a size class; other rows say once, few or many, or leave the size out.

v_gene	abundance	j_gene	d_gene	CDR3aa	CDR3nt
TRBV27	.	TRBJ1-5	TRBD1	CASNPGTGGNQPQHF	TGTGCCAGCAACCCTGGGACAGGGGGCAATCAGCCCCAGCATTTT
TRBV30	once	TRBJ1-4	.	CAWSVPNEKLFF	TGTGCCTGGAGTGTCCCGAATGAAAAACTGTTTTTT
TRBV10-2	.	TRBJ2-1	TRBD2	CASKLAGGPNEQFF	TGCGCCAGCAAACTCGCGGGAGGGCCCAATGAGCAGTTCTTC
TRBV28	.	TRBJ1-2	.	CASSLEGSRGYTF	TGTGCCAGCAGTTTAGAGGGATCCAGGGGCTACACCTTC
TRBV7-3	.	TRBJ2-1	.	CASSPLHSSYNEQFF	TGTGCCAGCAGCCCCCTCCATTCCTCATACAATGAGCAGTTCTTC
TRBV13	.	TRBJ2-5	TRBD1	CASSSSGWAGGDETQYF	TGTGCCAGCAGCTCCTCTGGGTGGGCAGGGGGCGACGAGACCCAGTACTTC
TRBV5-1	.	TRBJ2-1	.	CASSLEAKMVVHEQFF	TGCGCCAGCAGCTTGGAGGCCAAAATGGTCGTTCATGAGCAGTTCTTC
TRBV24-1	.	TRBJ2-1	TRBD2	CATSDLTSGRNEQFF	TGTGCCACCAGTGATTTGACTAGCGGTAGGAATGAGCAGTTCTTC
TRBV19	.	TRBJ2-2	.	CASSIDLTGELFF	TGTGCCAGTAGTATAGATCTCACCGGGGAGCTGTTTTTT
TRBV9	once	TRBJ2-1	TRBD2	CASSGGRLAGVNYQFF	TGTGCCAGCAGCGGGGGTCGACTAGCGGGAGTTAATTATCAGTTCTTC
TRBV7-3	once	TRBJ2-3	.	CASSLWGTQGSSTDPQYF	TGTGCCAGCAGCTTATGGGGGACCCAAGGGTCTAGCACAGATCCGCAGTATTTT
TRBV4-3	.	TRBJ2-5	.	CASSQDRGRQETQYF	TGCGCCAGCAGCCAAGATCGGGGGAGACAAGAGACCCAGTACTTC
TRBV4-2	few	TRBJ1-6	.	CASSQDGTPNNSPLHF	TGTGCCAGCAGCCAAGACGGCACCCCTAATAATTCACCCCTCCACTTT
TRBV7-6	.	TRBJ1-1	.	CASSSIQGTAFF	TGTGCCAGCAGCTCCATACAGGGAACAGCTTTCTTT
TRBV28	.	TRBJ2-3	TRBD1	CASAGQGLPDTQYF	TGTGCCAGCGCGGGACAGGGGTTACCAGATACGCAGTATTTT
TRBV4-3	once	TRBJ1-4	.	CASSQDLAHILFF	TGCGCCAGCAGCCAAGATCTTGCACATATTCTGTTTTTT
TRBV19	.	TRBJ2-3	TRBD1	CASGPGQSTDTQYF	TGTGCCAGCGGGCCGGGACAGAGCACAGATACGCAGTATTTT
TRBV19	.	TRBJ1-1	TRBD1	CASGQGWPEAFF	TGTGCCAGTGGACAGGGGTGGCCTGAAGCTTTCTTT
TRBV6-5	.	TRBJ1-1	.	CASYHYRIPRTEAFF	TGTGCCAGCTACCACTACAGGATCCCACGTACTGAAGCTTTCTTT
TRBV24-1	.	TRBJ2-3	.	CATGRAEDTQYF	TGTGCCACCGGACGGGCCGAGGATACGCAGTATTTT
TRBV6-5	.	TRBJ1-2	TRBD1	CASRGQIYGYTF	TGTGCCAGCAGGGGACAGATCTATGGCTACACCTTC
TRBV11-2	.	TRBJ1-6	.	CASSLKGGVSPLHF	TGTGCCAGCAGCTTAAAGGGGGGAGTTTCACCCCTCCACTTT
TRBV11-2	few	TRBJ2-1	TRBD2	CASSFTGTSGSEQFF	TGTGCCAGCAGCTTTACCGGGACTAGCGGTAGTGAGCAGTTCTTC
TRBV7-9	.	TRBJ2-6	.	CASTATGSGSGANVLTF	TGTGCCAGCACCGCCACAGGGAGCGGGTCTGGGGCCAACGTCCTGACTTTC
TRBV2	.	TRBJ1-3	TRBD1	CASIYSVTGGNTIYF	TGTGCCAGCATCTACTCCGTGACAGGGGGAAACACCATATATTTT
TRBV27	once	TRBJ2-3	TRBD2	CASSFFRSGLAREDTQYF	TGTGCCAGCAGTTTCTTCCGCTCTGGACTAGCGAGGGAGGATACGCAGTATTTT
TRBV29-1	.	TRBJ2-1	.	CSVLKGFNEQFF	TGCAGCGTCCTCAAAGGATTCAATGAGCAGTTCTTC
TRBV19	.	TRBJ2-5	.	CASSIQSGPQETQYF	TGTGCCAGTAGTATACAGTCAGGGCCCCAAGAGACCCAGTACTTC
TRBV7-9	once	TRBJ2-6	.	CASSLTSSGANVLTF	TGTGCCAGCAGCTTAACGTCCTCTGGGGCCAACGTCCTGACTTTC
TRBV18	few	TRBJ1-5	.	CASSPSENQPQHF	TGTGCCAGCTCACCTTCGGAGAATCAGCCCCAGCATTTT